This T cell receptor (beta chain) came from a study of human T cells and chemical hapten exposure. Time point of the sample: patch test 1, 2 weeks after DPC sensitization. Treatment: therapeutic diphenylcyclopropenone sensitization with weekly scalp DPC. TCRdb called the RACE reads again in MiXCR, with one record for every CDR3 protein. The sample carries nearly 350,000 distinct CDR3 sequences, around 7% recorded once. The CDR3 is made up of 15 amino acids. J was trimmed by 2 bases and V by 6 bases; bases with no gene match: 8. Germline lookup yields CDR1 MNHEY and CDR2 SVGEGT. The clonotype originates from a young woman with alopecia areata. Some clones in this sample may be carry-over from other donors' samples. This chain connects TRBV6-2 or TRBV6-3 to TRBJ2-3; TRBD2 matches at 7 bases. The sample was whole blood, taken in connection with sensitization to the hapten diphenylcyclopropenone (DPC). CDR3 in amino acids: CASRRRDYDTDTQYF. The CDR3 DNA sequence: TGTGCCAGCAGACGTCGGGACTACGACACAGATACGCAGTATTTT.